This T cell receptor beta chain was captured by sequencing in a study of molecular identifiers for immune sequencing clone quantification. One entry per CDR3 protein, called by TCRdb with MiXCR from the PCR reads. This sample has about 640,000 distinct CDR3 sequences, with just under 20% found just once. This CDR3 has 16 amino acids. Losses at the gene ends were 8 bases for V and 5 bases for J; bases not matched to a gene: 14. In regard to this clonotype: Just one base apart from a much larger clone, this may be a read error.

The source material was naive CD8+ T cells from blood, with Jurkat cell RNA spiked in. Subset indicated: FACS-sorted CD8+CD4-CCR7+CD45RA+ naive T cells. The TCR was taken from a human donor in good health. Some libraries in this study had Jurkat cell RNA spiked in. The chain joins TRBV5-3 to TRBJ2-5, with 11 positions matching TRBD2. TRBV5-3 is assigned to the ORF class and has an uncertain function. This CDR3 reads CASSPWTSGPVETQYF. As DNA, the CDR3 is TGTGCCAGCAGCCCCTGGACTAGCGGGCCTGTGGAGACCCAGTACTTC.